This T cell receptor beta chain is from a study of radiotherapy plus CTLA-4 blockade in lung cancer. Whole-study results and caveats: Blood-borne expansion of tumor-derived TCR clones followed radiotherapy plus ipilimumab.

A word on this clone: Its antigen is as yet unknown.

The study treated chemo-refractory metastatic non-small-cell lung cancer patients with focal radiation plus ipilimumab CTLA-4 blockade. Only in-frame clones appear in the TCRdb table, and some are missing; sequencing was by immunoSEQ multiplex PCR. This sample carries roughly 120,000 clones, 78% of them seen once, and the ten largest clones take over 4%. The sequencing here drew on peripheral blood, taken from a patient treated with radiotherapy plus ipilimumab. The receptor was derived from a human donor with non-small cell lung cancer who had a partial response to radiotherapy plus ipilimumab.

CDR3: CACHETGGNQPQHF. CDR3 nucleotide sequence: TGTGCCTGCCATGAAACAGGGGGCAATCAGCCCCAGCATTTT. The rearrangement uses TRBV30 and TRBJ1-5, with 7 bases matching TRBD1. This CDR3 contains 14 residues. V gave up 6 bases and J gave up 2 bases; unmatched junction bases: 7. Germline CDR1 is GTSNPN and CDR2 is SVGIG (reference sequence).